This TCR beta chain comes out of a study of blood T cell repertoires in COVID-19. In the source study's methods: Reference gene primer amplification gave estimated nucleated cell counts. Sequenced by immunoSEQ multiplex PCR; TCRdb stores in-frame clones only, minus some. V, J and clone size reflect that table, while D and trimming were determined from the DNA. This table has about 210,000 clones, around 81% appearing once. Germline values: CDR1 KGHDR, CDR2 SFDVKD. The CDR3 sequence is 14 residues long. Losses at the gene ends were 9 bases for V and 2 bases for J; bases not matched to a gene: 3. The chain combines TRBV24-1 with TRBJ2-2; 9 bases are a match to TRBD1. This receptor was taken from a woman between 65 and 79 years old with acute or convalescent COVID-19. Sequencing used peripheral blood. The CDR3 bases are TGTGCCACCGGGACAGGGAGAAACACCGGGGAGCTGTTTTTT. Encoded protein: CATGTGRNTGELFF.